Below, 27 T cell receptor beta chains from the same sample are listed, as sequenced in a study of cytomegalovirus exposure and HLA in healthy donors. TCRdb keeps only in-frame clones here, not all; method: immunoSEQ multiplex PCR. Among 55,000 to 65,000 clones, around nine tenths were seen once, and the ten largest hold 1.1%. Input material: PBMCs. The receptor set was obtained from a man aged 18 to 29 in good health and CMV-seronegative.

V gene TRBV19 combines with J gene TRBJ2-7, with a weak D call TRBD2 (6 bases). Germline CDR1 is LNHDA and CDR2 is SQIVND (reference sequence). Trimming removed 6 bases from V and 4 bases from J, with 10 bases in between. This CDR3 has 12 amino acids. DNA of the CDR3: TGTGCCAGTAGGCGGGACGGATACGAGCAGTACTTC. Protein sequence: CASRRDGYEQYF.

This chain uses TRBV5-1 with TRBJ2-5, with TRBD1 matching 10 bases. CDR3 size: 16 residues. Germline-derived CDR1 and CDR2 are SGHRS and YFSETQ. V shed 4 bases, J shed 7 bases, and the junction held 13 bases outside the gene matches. CDR3 sequence: CASSNLGGTGAGTQYF. For the CDR3, the DNA is TGCGCCAGCAGCAACCTAGGAGGGACAGGGGCTGGGACCCAGTACTTC.

The gene calls are TRBV2 and TRBJ2-7; D call uncertain. The J call may be incorrect, as the DNA end agrees better with TRBJ2-1. Per germline, CDR1 SNHLY and CDR2 FYNNEI. The CDR3 runs 18 residues. DNA for the CDR3: TGTGCCAGCTTCCCGTGGAACACAGACACCACCACCTACAATGAGCAGTTCTTC. Translating gives CASFPWNTDTTTYNEQFF.

V and J are TRBV5-8 and TRBJ1-2; no clear D gene. Trimming pared 4 bases from V and 7 bases from J, leaving 20 bases between. Looked up from germline, CDR1 is SGHTS and CDR2 is YDEGEE. This CDR3 is 15 amino acids long. DNA of the CDR3: TGTGCCAGCAGCGCCCTAGACGAATCTATGGTTGGCTACACCTTC. Amino acid sequence: CASSALDESMVGYTF.

The rearrangement joins TRBV2 to TRBJ2-3; D is perhaps TRBD2 (5 bases). From germline, CDR1 is SNHLY and CDR2 FYNNEI. The CDR3 runs 12 residues. V dropped 10 bases and J dropped 4 bases, with 12 bases sitting between them. The CDR3 sequence: CATRKEADTQYF. The CDR3 DNA is TGTGCCACCCGAAAGGAGGCAGATACGCAGTATTTT.

J is TRBJ2-7 and V is TRBV6-5, with TRBD1 matching over 10 bases. The CDR3 loop spans 14 amino acids. Germline V lookup: CDR1 MNHEY, CDR2 SVGAGI. The V gene end was trimmed by 2 bases and the J gene end by 4 bases; junction bases not matched to a gene: 2. This CDR3 is CASSYTGQGYEQYF. The CDR3 coding sequence is TGTGCCAGCAGTTACACGGGACAGGGGTACGAGCAGTACTTC.

Only one count was recorded for this clone. The rearrangement links TRBV5-1 to TRBJ2-3; D possibly corresponds to TRBD2 (5 bases). The CDR3 covers 13 residues. The V end was cut by 4 bases, the J end by 1 base, with 7 bases between. Germline V gene sequence: CDR1 SGHRS, CDR2 YFSETQ. DNA of the CDR3: TGCGCCAGCAGCCCCGGGGGCACAGATACGCAGTATTTT. Protein: CASSPGGTDTQYF.

The V and J genes are TRBV6-5 and TRBJ2-2, with 7 bases matching TRBD1. V gave up 6 bases and J gave up 6 bases; unmatched junction bases: 7. The germline CDR1 and CDR2 sequences are MNHEY and SVGAGI. The CDR3 is 14 amino acids. The CDR3, as DNA: TGTGCCAGCAGACAGGGGATGGGCGCCGGGGAGCTGTTTTTT. It is translated as CASRQGMGAGELFF.

The V call is TRBV4-2, the J call TRBJ2-7; unclear D gene. Deletions cut 4 bases from V and 8 bases from J, with 9 bases between. The CDR3 extends over 11 amino acids. Germline V gene sequence: CDR1 LGHNA, CDR2 YNFKEQ. The CDR3 bases are TGTGCCAGCAGCCCCTATAGTCAGCAGTACTTC. This encodes CASSPYSQQYF.

CDR3 residues: CASSLDGFSGSDNEQFF. In DNA form, the CDR3 reads TGTGCCAGCAGCCTAGATGGCTTTAGCGGGAGTGATAATGAGCAGTTCTTC. The gene calls are TRBV13 and TRBJ2-1; 9 positions agree with TRBD2. Germline CDR1 and CDR2: PRHDT and FYEKMQ (reference sequence). V gave up 5 bases and J gave up 7 bases; unmatched junction bases: 15. The CDR3 consists of 17 residues. Full variable domain (remainder filled in from reference TRBV13 and TRBJ2-1): AAGVIQSPRHLIKEKRETATLKCYPIPRHDTVYWYQQGPGQDPQFLISFYEKMQSDKGSIPDRFSAQQFSDYHSELNMSSLELGDSALYFCASSLDGFSGSDNEQFFGPGTRLTVL.

This clone was counted once. The V and J genes are TRBV2 and TRBJ2-5; D may be TRBD1 (6 bases). With 8 bases removed from V and 4 bases from J, the gap between germline ends came to 11 bases. The CDR3 loop spans 12 amino acids. Germline V gene lookup returns CDR1 SNHLY and CDR2 FYNNEI. The CDR3 here is CASFGQPETQYF. The CDR3 DNA is TGTGCCAGCTTCGGACAGCCAGAGACCCAGTACTTC.

J is TRBJ1-1 and V is TRBV27, with D possibly TRBD1 on 6 matching bases. Germline V gives CDR1 MNHEY, CDR2 SMNVEV (reference sequence). Between the trimmed V and J ends, which lost 7 bases and 4 bases, there was a span of 19 bases. The CDR3 totals 15 residues. The CDR3 here is CASTNWGGAGTEAFF. DNA of the CDR3: TGTGCCAGCACCAATTGGGGGGGGGCTGGCACTGAAGCTTTCTTT.

This chain joins TRBV9 and TRBJ1-2, with D tentatively TRBD1 (5 bases). Trimming pared 0 bases from V and 0 bases from J, leaving 9 bases between. The CDR3 is 15 amino acids. Germline V CDR1 and CDR2: SGDLS, YYNGEE. The CDR3 bases are TGTGCCAGCAGCGTAGGCCAGGGCCCTAACTATGGCTACACCTTC. This sequence encodes CASSVGQGPNYGYTF.

J is TRBJ2-5 and V is TRBV28, with D perhaps matching TRBD1 (5 bases). CDR3 length: 14 amino acids. V lost 1 base and J lost 14, with 20 bases in between. CDR1 is MDHEN, CDR2 SYDVKM, per germline. CDR3 nucleotides: TGTGCCAGCAGTTTATCAAGTAGGATGGGGCAAGCCTACTTC. As protein: CASSLSSRMGQAYF.

This clone has a handful of counts. This chain uses TRBV2 with TRBJ2-7, with 10 positions matching TRBD2. The ends lost 7 bases at V and 6 bases at J; junction bases unmatched: 3. This CDR3 is built from 12 residues. The germline CDR1 and CDR2 sequences are SNHLY and FYNNEI. Here the CDR3 DNA reads TGTGCCAGCACTAGCGGGAGAGGCGAGCAGTACTTC. Protein: CASTSGRGEQYF. Looking up the rest from reference TRBV2 and TRBJ2-7 gives the full variable domain: EPEVTQTPSHQVTQMGQEVILRCVPISNHLYFYWYRQILGQKVEFLVSFYNNEISEKSEIFDDQFSVERPDGSNFTLKIRSTKLEDSAMYFCASTSGRGEQYFGPGTRLTVT.

The rearrangement uses TRBV7-3 and TRBJ2-3; no clear D. Trimming pared 1 base from V and 6 bases from J, leaving 8 bases between. There are 13 residues in the CDR3. Germline V gene sequence: CDR1 SGHTA, CDR2 FQGTGA. CDR3 sequence reads: CASSLSPSDTQYF. CDR3 in DNA: TGTGCCAGCAGCTTAAGCCCGAGCGATACGCAGTATTTT.

V usage is TRBV6-5 and J usage is TRBJ2-7; 7 bases fit TRBD2. CDR3 length: 15 amino acids. Germline V gene sequence: CDR1 MNHEY, CDR2 SVGAGI. J gave up 2 bases and V 7 bases, and 11 bases lay outside the gene matches. The CDR3 sequence is CASTSYGAGPYEQYF. In DNA form, the CDR3 reads TGTGCCAGCACCTCGTACGGAGCGGGGCCCTACGAGCAGTACTTC.

The rearrangement links TRBV27 to TRBJ1-1; maybe TRBD1 (5 bases). Germline V gene lookup returns CDR1 MNHEY and CDR2 SMNVEV (reference sequence). The CDR3 spans 16 residues. The germline V and J ends were trimmed by 7 bases and 2 bases, with 20 bases remaining between them. The chain's CDR3 is CASNEQGVATNTEAFF. For the CDR3, the DNA is TGTGCCAGCAACGAGCAGGGTGTGGCTACAAACACTGAAGCTTTCTTT.

V is TRBV15 and J is TRBJ1-1; tentative D call: TRBD1 (6 bases). Trimming left V 0 bases short and J 1 base short, with 9 bases between. Germline V gene data show CDR1 as LNHNV and CDR2 as YYDKDF (reference sequence). The CDR3 sequence is 15 residues long. The DNA for the CDR3 is TGTGCCACCAGCAGAGATGCAGGGGAGAACACTGAAGCTTTCTTT. Protein sequence: CATSRDAGENTEAFF. Based on the CDR3 plus reference TRBV15 and TRBJ1-1, the full variable domain is DAMVIQNPRYQVTQFGKPVTLSCSQTLNHNVMYWYQQKSSQAPKLLFHYYDKDFNNEADTPDNFQSRRPNTSFCFLDIRSPGLGDTAMYLCATSRDAGENTEAFFGQGTRLTVV.

This chain joins TRBV4-2 and TRBJ2-2, with D perhaps TRBD1 (6 bases). V was clipped by 4 bases and J by 3 bases, with 15 bases between them. Germline CDR1 and CDR2: LGHNA and YNFKEQ. The CDR3 is made up of 16 amino acids. CDR3 region: CASSPHKQGYTGELFF. The CDR3 DNA reads TGTGCCAGCAGCCCGCATAAACAGGGTTACACCGGGGAGCTGTTTTTT.

V is TRBV5-6 and J is TRBJ1-4, with a tentative D call TRBD1 (6 bases). This CDR3 is 16 amino acids long. The V end was cut by 2 bases, the J end by 4 bases, with 15 bases between. Germline assignment: CDR1 SGHDT and CDR2 YYEEEE. The CDR3 protein is CASSLNSAGVNEKLFF. In DNA form, the CDR3 reads TGTGCCAGCAGCTTAAACTCTGCAGGGGTTAATGAAAAACTGTTTTTT. Based on the CDR3 plus reference TRBV5-6 and TRBJ1-4, the full variable domain is DAGVTQSPTHLIKTRGQQVTLRCSPKSGHDTVSWYQQALGQGPQFIFQYYEEEERQRGNFPDRFSGHQFPNYSSELNVNALLLGDSALYLCASSLNSAGVNEKLFFGSGTQLSVL.

V and J are TRBV21-1 and TRBJ1-5; the D call in the table, TRBD1, was not verified against the DNA. TRBV21-1 is annotated as a pseudogene. This CDR3 is 17 amino acids long. The CDR3 nucleotides read TGTGCCAGCAGTCCGGAGGGACAGGGCTTAACTAATCAGCCCCAGCATTTT. Translated: CASSPEGQGLTNQPQHF.

The gene calls are TRBV4-1 and TRBJ2-4; D possibly corresponds to TRBD1 (5 bases). V lost 0 bases and J lost 5, with 8 bases in between. CDR3 length: 14 amino acids. Germline assignment: CDR1 MGHRA and CDR2 YSYEKL. For the CDR3, the DNA is TGCGCCAGCAGCCAAGATGACAGCCAAAACATTCAGTACTTC. Its translation: CASSQDDSQNIQYF.

The rearrangement uses TRBV28 and TRBJ1-4; no clear D. The CDR3 contains 15 residues. Trimming took off 7 bases at V and 0 bases at J, with 12 bases between the two ends. Germline loops: CDR1 MDHEN, CDR2 SYDVKM. CDR3 nucleotides: TGTGCCAGCACCCTTAATCTAGCAACTAATGAAAAACTGTTTTTT. This translates into CASTLNLATNEKLFF.

The gene calls are TRBV7-2 and TRBJ1-3; 7 positions match TRBD1. This CDR3 contains 15 residues. Germline V lookup: CDR1 SGHTA, CDR2 FQGNSA. V was clipped by 4 bases and J by 1 base; unmatched bases: 4. The CDR3 sequence is CASSSGQTSGNTIYF. The CDR3 DNA sequence: TGTGCCAGCAGCTCGGGACAGACATCTGGAAACACCATATATTTT.

The chain joins TRBV6-6 to TRBJ2-2; 8 nucleotides align to TRBD1. CDR1 and CDR2 (germline): MNHNY, SVGAGI (reference sequence). The V and J ends lost 7 bases and 7 bases, in that order; junction bases with no gene match: 5. This CDR3 is built from 13 residues. CDR3 nucleotides: TGTGCCAGCATCAGGGGGCGGATCGGGGAGCTGTTTTTT. Protein: CASIRGRIGELFF.

The rearrangement uses TRBV19 and TRBJ2-2; 13 nucleotides align to TRBD2. The V segment lost 4 bases and the J segment 0 bases; nucleotides outside the gene matches: 8. Germline-derived CDR1 and CDR2 are LNHDA and SQIVND (reference sequence). The CDR3 sequence is 19 residues long. CDR3 sequence reads: CASSTGLAGLFANTGELFF. The CDR3 nucleotides are TGTGCCAGTAGTACGGGACTAGCGGGACTTTTCGCGAACACCGGGGAGCTGTTTTTT. The whole variable domain, remainder taken from reference TRBV19 and TRBJ2-2, is DGGITQSPKYLFRKEGQNVTLSCEQNLNHDAMYWYRQDPGQGLRLIYYSQIVNDFQKGDIAEGYSVSREKKESFPLTVTSAQKNPTAFYLCASSTGLAGLFANTGELFFGEGSRLTVL.